This T cell receptor beta chain was recorded in a study of blood T cell repertoires in COVID-19. Overall study: The analysed material was cDNA or gDNA that came from T cells, B-cell-depleted T cells, or PBMCs.

CDR3 length: 14 amino acids. Germline-derived CDR1 and CDR2 are LGHDT and YNNKEL (reference sequence). With 1 base removed from V and 3 bases from J, the gap between germline ends came to 10 bases. Two consecutive negative NP/OP PCR tests, clearance, or resolved symptoms defined Cohort 3 recovery. Generated by immunoSEQ multiplex PCR, the TCRdb table keeps only in-frame clones and is missing some. The sample has 250,000 to 300,000 clones, 80% to 95% seen once. Material: PBMCs or T cells enriched from blood (not recorded which). The receptor comes from a woman aged 25 to 39 who had recovered from COVID-19. The chain couples TRBV3-1 (or the pseudogene TRBV3-2) to TRBJ2-7; tentative D call: TRBD2 (6 bases). The CDR3 DNA reads TGTGCCAGCAGCCAAGTGGGACTTATCTACGAGCAGTACTTC. It specifies CASSQVGLIYEQYF.